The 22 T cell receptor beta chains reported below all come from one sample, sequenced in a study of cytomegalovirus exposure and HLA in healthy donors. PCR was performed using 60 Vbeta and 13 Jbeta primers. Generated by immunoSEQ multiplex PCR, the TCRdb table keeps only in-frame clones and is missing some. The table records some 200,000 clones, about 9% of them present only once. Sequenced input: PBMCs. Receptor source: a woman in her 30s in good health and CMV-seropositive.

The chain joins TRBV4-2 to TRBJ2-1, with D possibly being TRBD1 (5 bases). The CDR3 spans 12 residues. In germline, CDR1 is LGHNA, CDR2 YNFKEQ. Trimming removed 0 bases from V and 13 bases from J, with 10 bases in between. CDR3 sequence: CASSQEGAAQFF. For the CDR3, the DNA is TGTGCCAGCAGCCAAGAAGGGGCGGCTCAGTTCTTC.

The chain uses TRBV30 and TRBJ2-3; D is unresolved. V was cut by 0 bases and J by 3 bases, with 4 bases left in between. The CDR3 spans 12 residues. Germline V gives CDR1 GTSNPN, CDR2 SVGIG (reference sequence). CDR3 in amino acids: CAWSVHTDTQYF. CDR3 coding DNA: TGTGCCTGGAGTGTACATACAGATACGCAGTATTTT.

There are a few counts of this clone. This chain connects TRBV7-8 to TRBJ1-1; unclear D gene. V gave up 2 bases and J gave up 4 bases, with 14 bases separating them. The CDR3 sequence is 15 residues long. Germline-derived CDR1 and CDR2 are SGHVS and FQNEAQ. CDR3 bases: TGTGCCAGCAGCTTAATCTCGCCAGGCGCCACTGAAGCTTTCTTT. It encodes CASSLISPGATEAFF.

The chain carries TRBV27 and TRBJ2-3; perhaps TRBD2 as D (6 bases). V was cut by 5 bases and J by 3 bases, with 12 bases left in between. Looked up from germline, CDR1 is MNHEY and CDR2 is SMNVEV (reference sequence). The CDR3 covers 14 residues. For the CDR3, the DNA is TGTGCCAGCAGTATCCAGGGAGGTACAGATACGCAGTATTTT. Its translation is CASSIQGGTDTQYF.

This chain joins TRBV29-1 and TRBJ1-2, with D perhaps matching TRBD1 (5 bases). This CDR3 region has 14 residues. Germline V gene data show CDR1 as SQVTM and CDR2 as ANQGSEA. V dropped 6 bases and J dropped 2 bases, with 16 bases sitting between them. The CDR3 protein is CSVLMGLKNYGYTF. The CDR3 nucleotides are TGCAGCGTCTTGATGGGGCTCAAAAACTATGGCTACACCTTC.

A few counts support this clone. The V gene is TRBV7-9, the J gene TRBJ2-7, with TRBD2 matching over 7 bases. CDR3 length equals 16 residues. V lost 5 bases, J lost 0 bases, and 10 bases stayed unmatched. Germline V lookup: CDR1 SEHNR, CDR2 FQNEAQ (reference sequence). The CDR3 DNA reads TGTGCCAGCAGCCCCCGAATAAGCGGGAACTCCTACGAGCAGTACTTC. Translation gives CASSPRISGNSYEQYF.

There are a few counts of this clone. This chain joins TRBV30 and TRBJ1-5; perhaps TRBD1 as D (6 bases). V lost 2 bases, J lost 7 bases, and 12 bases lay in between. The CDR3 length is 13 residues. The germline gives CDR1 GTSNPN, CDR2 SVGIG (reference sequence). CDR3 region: CAWSIGGEQPQHF. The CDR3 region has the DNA TGTGCCTGGAGTATAGGGGGTGAGCAGCCCCAGCATTTT. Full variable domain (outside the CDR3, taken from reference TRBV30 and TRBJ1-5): SQTIHQWPATLVQPVGSPLSLECTVEGTSNPNLYWYRQAAGRGLQLLFYSVGIGQISSEVPQNLSASRPQDRQFILSSKKLLLSDSGFYLCAWSIGGEQPQHFGDGTRLSIL.

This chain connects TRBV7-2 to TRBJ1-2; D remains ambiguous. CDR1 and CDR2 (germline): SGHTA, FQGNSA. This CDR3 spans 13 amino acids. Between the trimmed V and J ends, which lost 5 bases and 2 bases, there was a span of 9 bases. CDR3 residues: CASSVDKNYGYTF. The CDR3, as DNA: TGTGCCAGCAGCGTAGACAAGAACTATGGCTACACCTTC.

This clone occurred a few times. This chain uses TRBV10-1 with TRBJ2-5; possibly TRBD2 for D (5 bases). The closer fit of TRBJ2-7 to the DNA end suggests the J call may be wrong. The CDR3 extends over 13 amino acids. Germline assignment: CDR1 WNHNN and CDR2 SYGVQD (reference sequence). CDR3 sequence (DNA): TGCGCCAGCAGTGAAGGGAGCTCCTACGAGCAGTACTTC. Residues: CASSEGSSYEQYF.

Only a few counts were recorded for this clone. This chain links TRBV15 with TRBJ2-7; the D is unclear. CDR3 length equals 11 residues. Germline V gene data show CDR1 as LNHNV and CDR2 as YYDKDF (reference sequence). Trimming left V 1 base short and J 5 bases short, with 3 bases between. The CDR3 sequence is CATSRVDEQYF. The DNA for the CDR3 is TGTGCCACCAGCAGAGTCGACGAGCAGTACTTC.

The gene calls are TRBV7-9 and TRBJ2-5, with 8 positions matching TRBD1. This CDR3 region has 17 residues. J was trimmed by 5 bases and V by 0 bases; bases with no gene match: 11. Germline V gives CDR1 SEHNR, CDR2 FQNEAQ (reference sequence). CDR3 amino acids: CASSLAGGQGAMETQYF. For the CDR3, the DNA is TGTGCCAGCAGCTTAGCTGGGGGGCAGGGGGCGATGGAGACCCAGTACTTC.

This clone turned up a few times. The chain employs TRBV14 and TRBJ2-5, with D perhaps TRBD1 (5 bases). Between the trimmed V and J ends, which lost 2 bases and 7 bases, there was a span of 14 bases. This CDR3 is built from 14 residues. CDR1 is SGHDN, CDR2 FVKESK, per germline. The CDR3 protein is CASSQQRRQGTQYF. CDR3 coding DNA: TGTGCCAGCAGCCAACAGAGGCGGCAGGGGACCCAGTACTTC.

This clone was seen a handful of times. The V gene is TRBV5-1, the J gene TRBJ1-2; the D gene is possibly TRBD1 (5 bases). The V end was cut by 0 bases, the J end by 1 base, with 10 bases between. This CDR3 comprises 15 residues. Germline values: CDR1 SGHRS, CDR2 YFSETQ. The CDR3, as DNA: TGCGCCAGCAGCTTGGATCTAGGGGATAACTATGGCTACACCTTC. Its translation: CASSLDLGDNYGYTF.

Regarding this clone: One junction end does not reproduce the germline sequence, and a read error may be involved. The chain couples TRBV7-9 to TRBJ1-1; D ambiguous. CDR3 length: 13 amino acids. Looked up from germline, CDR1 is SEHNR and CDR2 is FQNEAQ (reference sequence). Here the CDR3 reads CASSLKGRTEAFF. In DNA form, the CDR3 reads TGTGCCAGCAGCTTAAAAGGTCGGACTGAGGCTTTCTTT.

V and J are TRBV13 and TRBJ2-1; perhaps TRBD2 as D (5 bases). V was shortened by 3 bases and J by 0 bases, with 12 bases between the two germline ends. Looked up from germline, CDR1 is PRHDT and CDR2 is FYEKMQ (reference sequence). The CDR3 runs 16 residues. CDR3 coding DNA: TGTGCCAGCAGCTTTGCAGAGGGTAGCTCCTACAATGAGCAGTTCTTC. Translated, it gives CASSFAEGSSYNEQFF. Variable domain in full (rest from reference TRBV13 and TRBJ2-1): AAGVIQSPRHLIKEKRETATLKCYPIPRHDTVYWYQQGPGQDPQFLISFYEKMQSDKGSIPDRFSAQQFSDYHSELNMSSLELGDSALYFCASSFAEGSSYNEQFFGPGTRLTVL.

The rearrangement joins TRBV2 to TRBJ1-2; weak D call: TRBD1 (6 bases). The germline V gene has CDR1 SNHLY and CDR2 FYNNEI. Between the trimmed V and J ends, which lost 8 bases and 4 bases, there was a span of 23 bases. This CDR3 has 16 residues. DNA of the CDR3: TGTGCCAGCGATGACGGGGGGGCGGCTTTTTTCTATGGCTACACCTTC. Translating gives CASDDGGAAFFYGYTF.

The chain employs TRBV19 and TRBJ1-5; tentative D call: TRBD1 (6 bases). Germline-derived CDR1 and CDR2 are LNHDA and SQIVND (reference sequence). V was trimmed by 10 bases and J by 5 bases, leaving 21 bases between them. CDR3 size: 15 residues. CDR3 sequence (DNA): TGTGCCACATCCCTCACAGGGAGCGGACATCAGCCCCAGCATTTT. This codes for CATSLTGSGHQPQHF.

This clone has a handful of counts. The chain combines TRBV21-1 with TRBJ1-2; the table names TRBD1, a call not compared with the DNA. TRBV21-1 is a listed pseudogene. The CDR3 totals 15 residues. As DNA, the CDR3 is TGTGCCAGCTCCTCACCGGGACAGGGAAAAGGAGGCTACACCTTC. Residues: CASSSPGQGKGGYTF.

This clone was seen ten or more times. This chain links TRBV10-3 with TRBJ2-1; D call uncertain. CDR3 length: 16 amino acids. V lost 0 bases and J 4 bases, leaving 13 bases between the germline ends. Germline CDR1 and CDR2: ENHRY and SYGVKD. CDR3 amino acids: CAISESSLNGYNEQFF. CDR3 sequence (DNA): TGTGCCATCAGTGAGTCGTCTCTGAACGGGTACAATGAGCAGTTCTTC.

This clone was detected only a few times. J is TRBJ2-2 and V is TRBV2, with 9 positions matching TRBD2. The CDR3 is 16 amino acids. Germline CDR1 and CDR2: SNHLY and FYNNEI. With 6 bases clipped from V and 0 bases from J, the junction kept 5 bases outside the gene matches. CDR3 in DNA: TGTGCCAGCAGCGCAGCGGGAGGTGCGAACACCGGGGAGCTGTTTTTT. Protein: CASSAAGGANTGELFF. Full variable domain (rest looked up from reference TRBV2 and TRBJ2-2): EPEVTQTPSHQVTQMGQEVILRCVPISNHLYFYWYRQILGQKVEFLVSFYNNEISEKSEIFDDQFSVERPDGSNFTLKIRSTKLEDSAMYFCASSAAGGANTGELFFGEGSRLTVL.

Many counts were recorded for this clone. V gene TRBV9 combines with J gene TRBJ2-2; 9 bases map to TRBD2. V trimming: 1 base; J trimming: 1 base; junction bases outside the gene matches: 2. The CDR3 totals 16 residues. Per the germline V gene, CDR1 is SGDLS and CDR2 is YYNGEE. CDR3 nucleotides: TGTGCCAGCAGCGTAACGACTAGCGGGAACACCGGGGAGCTGTTTTTT. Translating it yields CASSVTTSGNTGELFF.

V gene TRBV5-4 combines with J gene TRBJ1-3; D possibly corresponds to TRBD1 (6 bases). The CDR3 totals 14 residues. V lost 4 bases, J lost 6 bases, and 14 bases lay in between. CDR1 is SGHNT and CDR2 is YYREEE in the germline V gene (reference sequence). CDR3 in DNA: TGTGCCAGCAGCCGTACAGGGTTGGAAAACACCATATATTTT. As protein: CASSRTGLENTIYF. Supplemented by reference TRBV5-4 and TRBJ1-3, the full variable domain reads ETGVTQSPTHLIKTRGQQVTLRCSSQSGHNTVSWYQQALGQGPQFIFQYYREEENGRGNFPPRFSGLQFPNYSSELNVNALELDDSALYLCASSRTGLENTIYFGEGSWLTVV.